The 8 T cell receptor beta chains reported below all come from one sample, sequenced in a study of blood T cell repertoires in COVID-19. The method was immunoSEQ multiplex PCR; TCRdb's version includes in-frame clones alone and lacks a portion of them. This sample has about 140,000 clones, with approximately 88% found just once. Sequences were obtained from PBMCs or T cells enriched from blood (not recorded which). These receptors were obtained from a man aged 65-85 years who had been exposed to COVID-19.

The V gene is TRBV27, the J gene TRBJ2-2, with D maybe TRBD2 (6 bases). Trimming left V 10 bases short and J 4 bases short, with 13 bases between. The CDR3 length is 13 residues. Germline CDR1 MNHEY, CDR2 SMNVEV (reference sequence). CDR3 in amino acids: CATRDFGTGELFF. CDR3 nucleotide sequence: TGTGCCACCAGGGACTTTGGCACCGGGGAGCTGTTTTTT.

The chain links TRBV20-1 to TRBJ1-5; a possible D gene is TRBD1 (5 bases). V lost 3 bases to trimming and J lost 4 bases, with 13 bases between them. CDR1 and CDR2 (germline): DFQATT, SNEGSKA (reference sequence). The length of the CDR3 is 14 residues. Here the CDR3 reads CSASPRQSNQPQHF. CDR3 DNA: TGCAGTGCTAGTCCGAGACAGAGTAATCAGCCCCAGCATTTT.

V gene TRBV7-2 combines with J gene TRBJ2-7, with a possible D match to TRBD1 (5 bases). CDR1 and CDR2 from the germline V gene are SGHTA and FQGNSA. The CDR3 has 13 amino acids. Trimming removed 6 bases at V and 3 bases at J, with 12 bases between. The CDR3 loop is CASRQGHIYEQYF. CDR3 nucleotide sequence: TGTGCCAGCAGACAAGGACATATCTACGAGCAGTACTTC.

This chain connects TRBV2 to TRBJ2-5; the match to TRBD2 covers 12 bases. The V segment lost 6 bases and the J segment 4 bases; nucleotides outside the gene matches: 3. CDR1 and CDR2 (germline): SNHLY, FYNNEI. The CDR3 covers 14 residues. CDR3 nucleotides: TGTGCCAGCAGGGCGACTAGCGGGGGAGAGACCCAGTACTTC. Protein sequence: CASRATSGGETQYF.

The gene calls are TRBV6-6 and TRBJ1-1, with unresolved D. The CDR3 has 14 residues. V was clipped by 2 bases and J by 13 bases, with 20 bases between them. Germline CDR1 and CDR2: MNHNY and SVGAGI (reference sequence). The CDR3 sequence: CASSYPVREDIGFF. CDR3 nucleotide sequence: TGTGCCAGCAGTTACCCCGTTCGAGAGGATATAGGTTTCTTT.

The chain has TRBV10-3 and TRBJ1-6, with D unclear. CDR3 length: 17 residues. V lost 6 bases to trimming and J lost 10 bases, with 25 bases between them. Germline loops: CDR1 ENHRY, CDR2 SYGVKD. In nucleotides, the CDR3 is TGTGCCATCAGCGAAGTAGGCGGAACGGGAACGGGGTCACCCCTCCACTTT. Amino acid sequence: CAISEVGGTGTGSPLHF.

V gene TRBV15 combines with J gene TRBJ1-1; 8 positions match TRBD1. The CDR3 has 16 amino acids. Trimming cost V 3 bases and J 1 base; bases outside gene matches: 7. CDR1 and CDR2 from the germline V gene are LNHNV and YYDKDF (reference sequence). CDR3 residues: CATSRDRTGTNTEAFF. CDR3 sequence (DNA): TGTGCCACCAGCAGGGACCGGACAGGGACGAACACTGAAGCTTTCTTT.

CDR3 amino acids: CASNSIVGREANTIYF. CDR3 sequence (DNA): TGCGCCAGCAATTCAATCGTAGGCAGGGAGGCTAACACCATATATTTT. The rearrangement joins TRBV23-1 to TRBJ1-3; D may be TRBD1 (5 bases). TRBV23-1 is identified as an open reading frame with a role that is uncertain. The CDR3 contains 16 residues. V was shortened by 7 bases and J by 7 bases, with 23 bases between the two germline ends.